This entry lists 22 T cell receptor beta chains sequenced from one sample in a study of graft-versus-host responses after intestinal transplantation. The method was immunoSEQ multiplex PCR; TCRdb's version includes in-frame clones alone and lacks a portion of them. Here the sample spans around 37,000 clones, about 90% being singletons. Intraepithelial and lamina propria lymphocytes were released after the graft tissue was processed. Sequenced material: ileum tissue, taken around 190 days after intestinal transplant. These receptors were collected from a human patient who received an intestinal transplant, so some T cells may come from the graft donor.

Regarding this clone: One junction end disagrees with the germline gene, perhaps due to a read error. This chain joins TRBV6-5 and TRBJ2-1; D is undetermined. In germline, CDR1 is MNHEY, CDR2 SVGAGI. This CDR3 has 11 residues. In DNA form, the CDR3 reads TGTGCCAGCAGATACTTAAATGAGCAGTTCTTC. Translating gives CASRYLNEQFF.

The chain couples TRBV6-1 to TRBJ1-1, with D uncertain. Germline assignment: CDR1 MNHNS and CDR2 SASEGT. The CDR3 has 14 amino acids. V was clipped by 2 bases and J by 0 bases, with 7 bases between them. CDR3 nucleotides: TGTGCCAGCAGTGAACAGCGATTGAACACTGAAGCTTTCTTT. Amino acids: CASSEQRLNTEAFF.

The gene calls are TRBV9 and TRBJ2-3; TRBD2 might be the D (6 bases). Trimming removed 0 bases at V and 0 bases at J, with 8 bases between. Per germline, CDR1 SGDLS and CDR2 YYNGEE. The CDR3 consists of 15 residues. The CDR3 region is CASSVGSGSTDTQYF. The CDR3 DNA is TGTGCCAGCAGCGTAGGGAGCGGGAGCACAGATACGCAGTATTTT.

The chain carries TRBV2 and TRBJ2-7; 10 nucleotides align to TRBD2. V gave up 7 bases and J gave up 4 bases; unmatched junction bases: 4. Germline V CDR1 and CDR2: SNHLY, FYNNEI. CDR3 length equals 13 residues. Here the CDR3 reads CASKWTSGYEQYF. The CDR3 DNA sequence: TGTGCCAGCAAGTGGACTAGCGGATACGAGCAGTACTTC.

The V gene is TRBV6-6, the J gene TRBJ1-6; D might be TRBD1 (6 bases). The germline gives CDR1 MNHNY, CDR2 SVGAGI (reference sequence). The CDR3 is 15 residues long. The V and J ends lost 7 bases and 7 bases respectively, with 17 bases between them. The CDR3 spells CASNRLGASNSPLHF. In DNA, the CDR3 is TGTGCCAGCAACCGCCTGGGGGCATCGAATTCACCCCTCCACTTT.

The V call is TRBV27, the J call TRBJ2-7, with 7 bases matching TRBD1. Germline CDR1 and CDR2: MNHEY and SMNVEV (reference sequence). V lost 2 bases and J lost 5; bases outside the gene matches: 12. The CDR3 totals 16 residues. The CDR3 spells CASSLKNRGEVHEQYF. For the CDR3, the DNA is TGTGCCAGCAGTTTAAAAAACAGGGGCGAAGTCCACGAGCAGTACTTC.

The rearrangement links TRBV12-5 to TRBJ2-5, with a possible D match to TRBD2 (6 bases). Germline lookup yields CDR1 LGHNT and CDR2 FRNRAP. This CDR3 is built from 19 residues. Trimming took off 7 bases at V and 1 base at J, with 28 bases between the two ends. CDR3 amino acids: CASATVEEPAGGAQETQYF. Here the CDR3 DNA reads TGTGCTAGTGCCACCGTAGAAGAACCGGCCGGCGGGGCCCAAGAGACCCAGTACTTC.

This sequence joins TRBV19 and TRBJ2-6; 10 bases agree with TRBD1. J lost 4 bases, V lost 2 bases, and 14 bases had no gene match. Germline V gives CDR1 LNHDA, CDR2 SQIVND (reference sequence). The CDR3 totals 20 residues. The CDR3 sequence: CASSISWDRGRPEGANVLTF. The CDR3 DNA follows: TGTGCCAGTAGTATATCCTGGGACAGGGGTCGGCCCGAAGGGGCCAACGTCCTGACTTTC.

This clone was seen just once. V is TRBV7-6 and J is TRBJ2-7; either TRBD1 or TRBD2 may supply D (6 bases each). Trimming shortened V by 5 bases and J by 5 bases, and 16 bases separated the two germline ends. This CDR3 spans 14 amino acids. CDR1 and CDR2 from the germline V gene are SGHVS and FNYEAQ. The CDR3 protein is CASSHGSGANEQYF. The CDR3 DNA sequence: TGTGCCAGCAGCCACGGGTCGGGGGCTAACGAGCAGTACTTC.

The chain uses TRBV7-8 and TRBJ2-7; 11 bases map to TRBD2. The CDR3 contains 15 residues. Germline CDR1 and CDR2: SGHVS and FQNEAQ. The V segment lost 5 bases and the J segment 3 bases; nucleotides outside the gene matches: 6. In nucleotides, the CDR3 is TGTGCCAGCAGCGCCCAGGGACTAGCGGTCTACGAGCAGTACTTC. It yields the protein CASSAQGLAVYEQYF.

The V call is TRBV10-3, the J call TRBJ2-7; 8 bases align to TRBD2. The germline CDR1 and CDR2 sequences are ENHRY and SYGVKD. This CDR3 contains 14 residues. J lost 5 bases, V lost 10 bases, and 13 bases had no gene match. CDR3 DNA sequence: TGTGCCACGTCCGTAAGCGGGGGCCGGGACGAGCAGTACTTC. This translates into CATSVSGGRDEQYF.

This chain uses TRBV27 with TRBJ2-1; 9 bases match TRBD2. Losses at the gene ends were 5 bases for V and 4 bases for J; bases not matched to a gene: 3. CDR1 and CDR2 from the germline V gene are MNHEY and SMNVEV (reference sequence). CDR3 size: 14 residues. This CDR3 is CASSIAGEYNEQFF. The CDR3 bases are TGTGCCAGCAGTATAGCGGGAGAGTACAATGAGCAGTTCTTC.

This chain links TRBV29-1 with TRBJ2-7, with D perhaps matching TRBD1 (6 bases). Trimming pared 4 bases from V and 5 bases from J, leaving 12 bases between. The germline gives CDR1 SQVTM, CDR2 ANQGSEA. The CDR3 spans 12 residues. The CDR3 loop reads CSVASGAHEQYF. CDR3 DNA sequence: TGCAGCGTTGCTTCAGGGGCCCACGAGCAGTACTTC.

This chain uses TRBV28 with TRBJ2-1, with D maybe TRBD2 (7 bases). This CDR3 contains 13 residues. CDR1 and CDR2 (germline): MDHEN, SYDVKM. The ends were cut back, 3 bases at V and 9 bases at J, with 12 bases in the middle. The CDR3 DNA reads TGTGCCAGCAGTTTCGCAGGGGAGGGTGAGCAGTTCTTC. This translates into CASSFAGEGEQFF.

This chain connects TRBV19 to TRBJ1-1; tentatively, D is TRBD1 (6 bases). V was trimmed by 2 bases and J by 3 bases, leaving 7 bases between them. This CDR3 has 13 residues. The germline V gene has CDR1 LNHDA and CDR2 SQIVND (reference sequence). The CDR3 bases are TGTGCCAGTAGTATAAAGGGGGACACTGAAGCTTTCTTT. Protein sequence: CASSIKGDTEAFF.

J is TRBJ2-1 and V is TRBV6-6; D possibly corresponds to TRBD2 (6 bases). CDR3 length: 13 residues. V was shortened by 5 bases and J by 3 bases, with 8 bases between the two germline ends. Germline V gene data show CDR1 as MNHNY and CDR2 as SVGAGI (reference sequence). CDR3 bases: TGTGCCAGCAGTATGGACTACTACAATGAGCAGTTCTTC. This sequence encodes CASSMDYYNEQFF.

This clone appeared a single time. J is TRBJ2-1 and V is TRBV28; 14 bases agree with TRBD2. The CDR3 extends over 14 amino acids. V shed 5 bases, J shed 8 bases, and the junction held 2 bases outside the gene matches. Germline V gene data show CDR1 as MDHEN and CDR2 as SYDVKM. The CDR3 nucleotides are TGTGCCAGCAGTGGGACTAGCGGGAGTGATGAGCAGTTCTTC. Translated: CASSGTSGSDEQFF.

The chain carries TRBV25-1 and TRBJ2-7, with D perhaps assigned TRBD1 or TRBD2 (6 bases each). Trimming shortened V by 8 bases and J by 4 bases, and 15 bases separated the two germline ends. Germline V gives CDR1 MGHDK, CDR2 SYGVNS. The CDR3 spans 13 residues. The CDR3 DNA sequence: TGTGCCAGCTCAGAGCCGGGGGCGTACGAGCAGTACTTC. Its protein is CASSEPGAYEQYF.

DNA of the CDR3: TGCAGCGTTGAAGCCCACATCTATACGCAGTATTTT. This encodes CSVEAHIYTQYF. V is TRBV29-1 and J is TRBJ2-3; D remains unclear. Germline V gene sequence: CDR1 SQVTM, CDR2 ANQGSEA. The CDR3 loop spans 12 amino acids. The V and J ends lost 1 base and 7 bases respectively, with 9 bases between them.

This rearrangement joins TRBV28 to TRBJ2-1; D is ambiguous. V was pared by 3 bases and J by 7 bases, with 7 bases between. The CDR3 spans 12 residues. CDR1 is MDHEN, CDR2 SYDVKM, per germline. This CDR3 is CASSFNWNEQFF. In DNA form, the CDR3 reads TGTGCCAGCAGTTTCAATTGGAATGAGCAGTTCTTC.

The chain uses TRBV5-4 and TRBJ2-7; weak D call: TRBD1 (5 bases). Germline lookup yields CDR1 SGHNT and CDR2 YYREEE (reference sequence). V lost 1 base and J lost 3, with 8 bases in between. This CDR3 has 13 amino acids. CDR3 DNA: TGTGCCAGCAGCTTGACCGACAGCTACGAGCAGTACTTC. Translating it yields CASSLTDSYEQYF. The full variable domain, rest sourced from reference TRBV5-4 and TRBJ2-7, is ETGVTQSPTHLIKTRGQQVTLRCSSQSGHNTVSWYQQALGQGPQFIFQYYREEENGRGNFPPRFSGLQFPNYSSELNVNALELDDSALYLCASSLTDSYEQYFGPGTRLTVT.

This sequence joins TRBV4-1 and TRBJ2-1; TRBD2 agrees at 10 bases. The germline V gene encodes CDR1 MGHRA and CDR2 YSYEKL. The CDR3 is 16 residues long. Trimming cost V 0 bases and J 6 bases; bases outside gene matches: 5. The CDR3 DNA follows: TGCGCCAGCAGCCAAGAGAAGCGGGGGGGCCTCAATGAGCAGTTCTTC. Translated, it gives CASSQEKRGGLNEQFF.